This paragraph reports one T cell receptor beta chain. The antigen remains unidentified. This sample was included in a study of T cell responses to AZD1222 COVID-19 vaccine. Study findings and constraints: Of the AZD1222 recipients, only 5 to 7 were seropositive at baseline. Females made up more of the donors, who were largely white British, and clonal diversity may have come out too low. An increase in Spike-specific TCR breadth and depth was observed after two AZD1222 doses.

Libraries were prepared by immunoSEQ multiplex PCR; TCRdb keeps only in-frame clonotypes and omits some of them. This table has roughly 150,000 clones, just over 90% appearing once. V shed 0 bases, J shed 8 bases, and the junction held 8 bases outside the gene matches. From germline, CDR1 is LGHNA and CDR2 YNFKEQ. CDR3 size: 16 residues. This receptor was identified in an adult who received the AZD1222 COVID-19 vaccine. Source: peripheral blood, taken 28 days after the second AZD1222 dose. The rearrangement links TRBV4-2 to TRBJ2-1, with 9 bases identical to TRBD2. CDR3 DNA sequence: TGTGCCAGCAGCCAAGACCCAGCGGGGGGTTCTTATGAGCAGTTCTTC. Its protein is CASSQDPAGGSYEQFF.